This T cell receptor beta chain was captured in a study of CD8+CD57+ T cells in acquired aplastic anemia. This clonotype was picked up many times. It was genomic DNA that served as the template for profiling TCR beta VDJ and CDR3. TCRdb re-called the reads through MiXCR, storing one row per CDR3 protein. The sample consists of a few hundred thousand distinct CDR3 sequences, approximately 33% of them appearing once. Germline V CDR1 and CDR2: ENHRY, SYGVKD. The V gene end was trimmed by 0 bases and the J gene end by 0 bases; junction bases not matched to a gene: 7. This CDR3 is 18 amino acids long. Patients who underwent sequencing had shown CD8+CD57+ cell expansion by flow cytometry.

This sequence joins TRBV10-3 and TRBJ2-3; 9 bases map to TRBD2. This TCR came from a human donor with aplastic anemia. The material sequenced was sorted CD4+, CD8+, or CD8+CD57+ T cells (not recorded which) from PBMCs. Here the CDR3 reads CAISESRLAGTSTDTQYF. As DNA, the CDR3 is TGTGCCATCAGTGAGTCTCGGCTAGCGGGGACTAGCACAGATACGCAGTATTTT.